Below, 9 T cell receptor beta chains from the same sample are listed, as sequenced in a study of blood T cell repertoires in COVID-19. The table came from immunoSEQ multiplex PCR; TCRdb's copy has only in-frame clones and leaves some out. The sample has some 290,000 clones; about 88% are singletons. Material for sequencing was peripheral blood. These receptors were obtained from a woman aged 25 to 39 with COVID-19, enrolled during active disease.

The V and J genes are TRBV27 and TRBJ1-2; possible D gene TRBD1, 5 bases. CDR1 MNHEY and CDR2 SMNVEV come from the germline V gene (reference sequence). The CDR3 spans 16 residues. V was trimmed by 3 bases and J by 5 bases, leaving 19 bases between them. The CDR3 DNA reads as TGTGCCAGCAGTTTCTTACCTCCGGGACTACTATATGGCTACACCTTC. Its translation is CASSFLPPGLLYGYTF.

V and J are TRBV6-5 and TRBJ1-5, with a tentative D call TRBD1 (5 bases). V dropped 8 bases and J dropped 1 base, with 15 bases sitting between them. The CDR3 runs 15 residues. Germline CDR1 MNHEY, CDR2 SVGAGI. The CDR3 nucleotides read TGTGCCAGCGTTTGGGGGACTTCAAGCAATCAGCCCCAGCATTTT. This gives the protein CASVWGTSSNQPQHF.

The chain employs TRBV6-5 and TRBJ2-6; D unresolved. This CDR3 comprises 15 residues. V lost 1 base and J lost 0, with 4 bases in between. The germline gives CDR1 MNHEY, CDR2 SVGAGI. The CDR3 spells CASSYYSSGANVLTF. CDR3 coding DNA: TGTGCCAGCAGTTACTACAGCTCTGGGGCCAACGTCCTGACTTTC.

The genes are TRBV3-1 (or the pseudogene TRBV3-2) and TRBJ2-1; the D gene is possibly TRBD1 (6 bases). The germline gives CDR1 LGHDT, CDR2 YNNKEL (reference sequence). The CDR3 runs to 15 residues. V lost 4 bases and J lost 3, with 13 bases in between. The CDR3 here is CASSPGTGLYNEQFF. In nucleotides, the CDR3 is TGTGCCAGCAGCCCGGGCACAGGGCTCTACAATGAGCAGTTCTTC.

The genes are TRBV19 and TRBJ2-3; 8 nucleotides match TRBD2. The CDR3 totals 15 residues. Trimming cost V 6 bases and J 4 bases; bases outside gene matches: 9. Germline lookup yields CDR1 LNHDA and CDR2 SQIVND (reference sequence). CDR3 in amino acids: CASRIGAGGADTQYF. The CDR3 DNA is TGTGCCAGTAGGATTGGGGCGGGAGGCGCAGATACGCAGTATTTT.

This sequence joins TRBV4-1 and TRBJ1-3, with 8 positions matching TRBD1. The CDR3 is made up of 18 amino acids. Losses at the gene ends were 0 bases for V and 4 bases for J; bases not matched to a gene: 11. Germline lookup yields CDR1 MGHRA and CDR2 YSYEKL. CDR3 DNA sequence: TGCGCCAGCAGCCAAGATCCCCGAACAGGGGGACGGGGAAACACCATATATTTT. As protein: CASSQDPRTGGRGNTIYF.

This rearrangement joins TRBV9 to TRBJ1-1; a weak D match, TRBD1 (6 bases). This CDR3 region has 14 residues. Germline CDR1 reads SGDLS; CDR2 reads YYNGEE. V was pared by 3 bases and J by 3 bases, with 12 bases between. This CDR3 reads CASSAQGSHTEAFF. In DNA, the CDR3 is TGTGCCAGCAGCGCACAGGGCTCGCACACTGAAGCTTTCTTT.

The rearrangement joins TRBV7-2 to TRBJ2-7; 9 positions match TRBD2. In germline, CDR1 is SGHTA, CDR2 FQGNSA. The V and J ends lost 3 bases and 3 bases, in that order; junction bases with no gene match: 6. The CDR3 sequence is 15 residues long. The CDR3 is CASSFQREVLYEQYF. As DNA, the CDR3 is TGTGCCAGCAGCTTCCAGCGGGAGGTCCTCTACGAGCAGTACTTC.

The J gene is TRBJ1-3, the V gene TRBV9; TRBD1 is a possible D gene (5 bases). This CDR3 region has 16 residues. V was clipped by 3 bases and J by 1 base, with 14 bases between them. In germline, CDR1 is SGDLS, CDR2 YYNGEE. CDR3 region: CASSAEVGVSGNTIYF. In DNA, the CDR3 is TGTGCCAGCAGCGCGGAAGTAGGGGTTTCTGGAAACACCATATATTTT.